The sequence of this T cell receptor beta chain was determined in a study of blood T cell repertoires in COVID-19. Study information: COVID-19 samples, acute and convalescent, were from the United States, Italy and Spain. Sample material is recorded as cDNA or gDNA derived from T cells, B-cell-depleted T cells, or PBMCs.

In germline, CDR1 is MNHEY, CDR2 SVGEGT. The CDR3 totals 16 residues. The ends lost 0 bases at V and 1 base at J; junction bases unmatched: 3. Authors' data handling: Using reference gene primer amplification, nucleated cell counts were estimated. Produced via immunoSEQ multiplex PCR; TCRdb's table is partial and in-frame only. Clone size and the V and J calls come from that table; the DNA yielded D and trimming. In the table there are a few hundred thousand clones, more than 75% of which are singletons. The source material was peripheral blood. The sequence was collected from a man in his forties or fifties who had recovered from COVID-19. The genes are TRBV6-2 or TRBV6-3 and TRBJ2-3; 8 bases match TRBD1. CDR3 sequence: CASSYSLGQGTDTQYF. The CDR3 DNA follows: TGTGCCAGCAGTTACTCGCTGGGACAGGGCACAGATACGCAGTATTTT.